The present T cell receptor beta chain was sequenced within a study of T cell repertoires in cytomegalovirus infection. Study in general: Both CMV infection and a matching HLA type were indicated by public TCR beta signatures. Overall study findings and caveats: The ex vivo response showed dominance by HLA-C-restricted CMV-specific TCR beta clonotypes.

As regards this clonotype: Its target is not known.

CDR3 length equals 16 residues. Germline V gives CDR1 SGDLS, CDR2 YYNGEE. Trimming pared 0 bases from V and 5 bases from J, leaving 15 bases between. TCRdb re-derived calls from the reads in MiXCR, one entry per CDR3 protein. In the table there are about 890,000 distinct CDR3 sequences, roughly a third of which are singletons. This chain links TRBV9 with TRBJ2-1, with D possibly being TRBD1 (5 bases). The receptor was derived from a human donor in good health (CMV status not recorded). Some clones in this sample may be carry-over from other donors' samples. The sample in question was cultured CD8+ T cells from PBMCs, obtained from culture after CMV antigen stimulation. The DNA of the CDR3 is TGTGCCAGCAGCGTAGTCGAGCAAGGGGCGCACAATGAGCAGTTCTTC. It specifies CASSVVEQGAHNEQFF.